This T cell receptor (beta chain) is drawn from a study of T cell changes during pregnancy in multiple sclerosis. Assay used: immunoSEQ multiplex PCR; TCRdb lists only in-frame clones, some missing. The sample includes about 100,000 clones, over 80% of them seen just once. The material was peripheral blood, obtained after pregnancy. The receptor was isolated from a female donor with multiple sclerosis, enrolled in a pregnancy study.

The CDR3 region has the DNA TGTGCCAGCAGCTTAAACACCAACACTGAAGCTTTCTTT. It encodes CASSLNTNTEAFF. The gene calls are TRBV7-3 and TRBJ1-1, with unresolved D. V shed 1 base and J shed 2 bases, with 5 bases lying between them. The CDR3 consists of 13 residues. Germline V gene sequence: CDR1 SGHTA, CDR2 FQGTGA.